This T cell receptor beta chain was sequenced for a study of T cell repertoires in cytomegalovirus infection. At the level of the study: It was the public TCR beta signatures that indicated both CMV infection and matching HLA type.

This clonotype was found many times. The CDR3 covers 14 residues. Trimming took off 3 bases at V and 4 bases at J, with 11 bases between the two ends. Germline CDR1 SGHTA, CDR2 FQGNSA. TCRdb used MiXCR to reprocess the reads, holding one entry per CDR3 protein. The data hold about 260,000 distinct CDR3 sequences, with approximately 9.1% observed a single time. The J gene is TRBJ2-3, the V gene TRBV7-2, with D hard to call. Sequenced: PBMCs. The receptor's source is a human donor in good health (CMV status not recorded). Some clones in this sample may be carry-over from other donors' samples. The CDR3 is CASSFGLVADTQYF. Here the CDR3 DNA reads TGTGCCAGCAGCTTTGGGCTAGTGGCAGATACGCAGTATTTT. The whole variable domain, remainder taken from reference TRBV7-2 and TRBJ2-3, is GAGVSQSPSNKVTEKGKDVELRCDPISGHTALYWYRQSLGQGLEFLIYFQGNSAPDKSGLPSDRFSAERTGGSVSTLTIQRTQQEDSAVYLCASSFGLVADTQYFGPGTRLTVL.